This TCR beta chain was sequenced during a study of blood T cell repertoires in COVID-19. About the research overall: Some COVID-19 samples were acute and others convalescent; all came from the United States, Italy and Spain. Nucleic acid was either cDNA or gDNA, and it came from T cells, B-cell-depleted T cells, or PBMCs.

The study assigned cohorts using participant-reported clinical history. There are 11 residues in the CDR3. The V and J ends lost 6 bases and 9 bases respectively, with 13 bases between them. Germline assignment: CDR1 DFQATT and CDR2 SNEGSKA (reference sequence). Authors' processing steps: Amplification with reference gene primers provided the estimates of nucleated cell counts. Repertoires were generated with immunoSEQ multiplex PCR, while TCRdb's copy carries only in-frame clones and drops some. D and trimming come from the DNA, and the V and J calls and clone size come from that table. The table lists about 230,000 clones, about nine tenths of them singletons.

The sequence derives from a woman between 25 and 40 years old with acute COVID-19. Specimen: PBMCs or T cells enriched from blood (not recorded which). The chain uses TRBV20-1 and TRBJ2-3; D unclear. As DNA, the CDR3 is TGCAGTGCCCTCGGAAAGGAGACGCAGTATTTT. Protein: CSALGKETQYF.